The sample holds many counts of the clone carrying this TCR beta chain. This record belongs to a study of T cell clonality in common variable immunodeficiency. The repertoire was sequenced with immunoSEQ multiplex PCR; TCRdb's copy has only in-frame clones and lacks some. Found here are fewer than 65,000 clones, no singletons; the ten largest cover around 0.8%. The source of this sequence is a person aged 18 to 70 in good health. Input material: peripheral blood mononuclear cells.

The CDR3 DNA, read in part, is TGTGCCAGTAGTATGGGTAGCGGGAGAGGTAATGAG. Amino acid sequence: CASSMGSGRGNE. In full, the CDR3 reads CASSMGSGRGNEQFF. The gene calls are TRBV19 and TRBJ2-1; 9 bases agree with TRBD2. The read ends 3 residues shy of where the CDR3 ends; the end is completed using the germline J gene. V shed 3 bases, J shed 7 bases, and the junction held 7 bases outside the gene matches. The CDR3 extends over 15 amino acids. Germline V gives CDR1 LNHDA, CDR2 SQIVND (reference sequence).